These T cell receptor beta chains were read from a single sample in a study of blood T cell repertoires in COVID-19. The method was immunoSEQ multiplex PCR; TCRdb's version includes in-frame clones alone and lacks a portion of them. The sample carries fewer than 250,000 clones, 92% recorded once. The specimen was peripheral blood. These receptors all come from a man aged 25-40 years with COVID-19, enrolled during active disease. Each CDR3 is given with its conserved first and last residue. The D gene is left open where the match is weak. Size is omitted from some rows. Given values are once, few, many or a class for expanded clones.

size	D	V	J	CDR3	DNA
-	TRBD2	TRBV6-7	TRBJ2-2	CASSYWSGGTNTGELFF	TGTGCCAGCAGTTACTGGAGCGGGGGGACGAACACCGGGGAGCTGTTTTTT
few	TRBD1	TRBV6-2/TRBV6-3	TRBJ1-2	CASSYSGAGGNGYTF	TGTGCCAGCAGTTACTCGGGGGCAGGGGGCAATGGCTACACCTTC
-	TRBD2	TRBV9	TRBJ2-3	CASSVYHGTSRSDTQYF	TGTGCCAGCAGCGTATATCATGGGACTAGCAGATCAGATACGCAGTATTTT
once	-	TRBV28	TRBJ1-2	CASSAGTPPSGYTF	TGTGCCAGCAGTGCCGGGACACCCCCGTCCGGCTACACCTTC
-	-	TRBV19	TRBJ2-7	CASSPASDEQYF	TGTGCCAGTAGCCCCGCGTCGGACGAGCAGTACTTC
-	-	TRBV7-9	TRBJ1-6	CASSLVIARAYNSPLHF	TGTGCCAGCAGCTTAGTTATTGCCCGCGCCTATAATTCACCCCTCCACTTT
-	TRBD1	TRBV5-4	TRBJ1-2	CASSYRDREGYGYTF	TGTGCCAGCAGCTACCGGGACAGGGAGGGGTATGGCTACACCTTC
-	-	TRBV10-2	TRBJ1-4	CASSAYQGATNEKLFF	TGCGCCAGCAGTGCGTACCAGGGTGCCACTAATGAAAAACTGTTTTTT
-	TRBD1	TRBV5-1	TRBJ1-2	CASSKTGQGEGYGYTF	TGCGCCAGCAGCAAAACGGGACAGGGGGAAGGCTATGGCTACACCTTC
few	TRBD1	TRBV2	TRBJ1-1	CASRDRDRGRTEAFF	TGTGCCAGCAGGGACCGGGACAGGGGGCGAACTGAAGCTTTCTTT
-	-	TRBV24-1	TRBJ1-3	CATSDLIAGKGYTIYF	TGTGCCACCAGTGATTTGATCGCAGGAAAAGGATACACCATATATTTT
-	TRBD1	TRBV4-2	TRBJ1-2	CASSLRQGNGYTF	TGTGCCAGCAGCTTACGACAGGGGAATGGCTACACCTTC
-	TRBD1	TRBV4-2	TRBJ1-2	CASSQAGTGAYGYTF	TGTGCCAGCAGCCAAGCCGGGACAGGAGCCTATGGCTACACCTTC
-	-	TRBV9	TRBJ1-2	CASSPNPGLGIEGYTF	TGTGCCAGCAGCCCGAACCCGGGGTTAGGGATTGAAGGCTACACCTTC
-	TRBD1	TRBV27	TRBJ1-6	CASSRTGSSYNSPLHF	TGTGCCAGCAGTCGGACAGGAAGCTCCTATAATTCACCCCTCCACTTT
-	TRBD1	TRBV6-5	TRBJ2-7	CASSRTGQTYEQYF	TGTGCCAGCAGTCGAACGGGACAGACCTACGAGCAGTACTTC